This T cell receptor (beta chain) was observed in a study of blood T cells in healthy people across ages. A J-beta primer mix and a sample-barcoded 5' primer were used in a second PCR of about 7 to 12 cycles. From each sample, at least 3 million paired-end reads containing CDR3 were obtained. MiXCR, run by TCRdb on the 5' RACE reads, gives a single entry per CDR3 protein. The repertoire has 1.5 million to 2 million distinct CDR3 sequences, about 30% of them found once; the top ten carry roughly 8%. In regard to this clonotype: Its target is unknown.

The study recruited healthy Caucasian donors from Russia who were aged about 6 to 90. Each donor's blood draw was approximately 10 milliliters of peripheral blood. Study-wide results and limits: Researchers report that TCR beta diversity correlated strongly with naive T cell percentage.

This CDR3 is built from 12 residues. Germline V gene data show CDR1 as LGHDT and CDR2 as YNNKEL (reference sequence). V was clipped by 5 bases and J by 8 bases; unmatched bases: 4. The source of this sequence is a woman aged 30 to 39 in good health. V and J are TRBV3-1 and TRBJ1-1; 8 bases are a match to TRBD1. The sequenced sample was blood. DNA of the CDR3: TGTGCCAGCAGCGGGACAGGAGGCGAAGCTTTCTTT. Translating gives CASSGTGGEAFF. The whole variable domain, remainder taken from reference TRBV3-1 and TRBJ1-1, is DTAVSQTPKYLVTQMGNDKSIKCEQNLGHDTMYWYKQDSKKFLKIMFSYNNKELIINETVPNRFSPKSPDKAHLNLHINSLELGDSAVYFCASSGTGGEAFFGQGTRLTVV.